The sequence of this TCR beta chain was determined in a study of blood T cell repertoires in COVID-19. Profiling relied on immunoSEQ multiplex PCR, and the TCRdb table lists in-frame clones only, not all of them. The sample shows roughly 280,000 clones, roughly 90% of them seen only once. Sequenced material: peripheral blood. This sequence originates from a woman aged 25 to 39 with COVID-19, enrolled during active disease.

CDR3: CASSPGHASSYNEQFF. The CDR3 nucleotides read TGTGCCAGCAGCCCGGGACATGCGAGCTCCTACAATGAGCAGTTCTTC. This chain joins TRBV5-8 and TRBJ2-1, with D possibly being TRBD1 (6 bases). The CDR3 has 16 residues. CDR1 SGHTS and CDR2 YDEGEE come from the germline V gene. V shed 4 bases and J shed 0 bases, with 14 bases lying between them.